The 14 T cell receptor beta chains below were found in one sample sequenced in a study of cytomegalovirus exposure and HLA in healthy donors. Amplification used 60 Vbeta primers and 13 Jbeta primers. TCRdb's table, derived via immunoSEQ multiplex PCR, lists solely in-frame clones and lacks some. Among roughly 120,000 clones listed, around 80% were seen once. Sequencing was performed on PBMCs. The receptor set was obtained from a woman aged 30 to 39 in good health and CMV-seronegative.

This clone was observed a few times. The rearrangement uses TRBV11-2 and TRBJ2-2; 9 nucleotides align to TRBD2. In germline, CDR1 is SGHAT, CDR2 FQNNGV. V lost 5 bases and J lost 5; bases outside the gene matches: 9. The CDR3 spans 16 residues. CDR3 sequence: CASSKGAGGRTGELFF. The CDR3 nucleotides are TGTGCCAGCAGCAAGGGGGCGGGAGGGAGAACCGGGGAGCTGTTTTTT. The whole variable domain, filled in from reference TRBV11-2 and TRBJ2-2, reads EAGVAQSPRYKIIEKRQSVAFWCNPISGHATLYWYQQILGQGPKLLIQFQNNGVVDDSQLPKDRFSAERLKGVDSTLKIQPAKLEDSAVYLCASSKGAGGRTGELFFGEGSRLTVL.

The rearrangement uses TRBV4-1 and TRBJ2-7; 9 positions match TRBD1. V was pared by 4 bases and J by 6 bases, with 4 bases of the junction left unmatched. The CDR3 contains 13 residues. In germline, CDR1 is MGHRA, CDR2 YSYEKL. The CDR3 coding sequence is TGCGCCAGCAGCCCGGGACAGGGTCTCGAGCAGTACTTC. Residues: CASSPGQGLEQYF.

This clone appeared a single time. Other DNA sequences in the same sample also yield this CDR3. The chain has TRBV30 and TRBJ1-1; D is unresolved. V lost 0 bases to trimming and J lost 5 bases, with 7 bases between them. Germline V gene data show CDR1 as GTSNPN and CDR2 as SVGIG (reference sequence). The CDR3 is 12 amino acids. Here the CDR3 DNA reads TGTGCCTGGAGTGTGCGAGGGACTGAAGCTTTCTTT. Protein sequence: CAWSVRGTEAFF.

This clone appeared a few times. The chain uses TRBV10-3 and TRBJ2-2, with 10 bases lining up with TRBD2. The CDR3 length is 15 residues. J gave up 5 bases and V 2 bases, and 2 bases lay outside the gene matches. Per germline, CDR1 ENHRY and CDR2 SYGVKD. CDR3 sequence (DNA): TGTGCCATCAGTGAGGCTAGCGGGGGAACCGGGGAGCTGTTTTTT. Amino acid sequence: CAISEASGGTGELFF.

V is TRBV19 and J is TRBJ2-5, with a possible D match to TRBD1 (5 bases). CDR3 length equals 15 residues. In germline, CDR1 is LNHDA, CDR2 SQIVND (reference sequence). V dropped 2 bases and J dropped 5 bases, with 15 bases sitting between them. CDR3 protein: CASSITIGVRETQYF. CDR3 DNA: TGTGCCAGTAGTATAACTATAGGGGTCCGGGAGACCCAGTACTTC.

The rearrangement uses TRBV6-5 and TRBJ2-7, with D uncertain. This CDR3 contains 13 residues. Germline loops: CDR1 MNHEY, CDR2 SVGAGI. Trimming pared 8 bases from V and 0 bases from J, leaving 11 bases between. The CDR3 DNA is TGTGCCAGCTCCCGAGGCAGCTCCTACGAGCAGTACTTC. Its translation: CASSRGSSYEQYF.

The chain links TRBV18 to TRBJ1-1; D gene uncertain. The CDR3 spans 16 residues. Germline V gene lookup returns CDR1 KGHSH and CDR2 LQKENI. V lost 0 bases and J lost 3, with 14 bases in between. The CDR3 DNA reads as TGTGCCAGCTCACCACCGAGCCGGGGTTCGGACACTGAAGCTTTCTTT. Its protein is CASSPPSRGSDTEAFF.

In this sample, this clone turned up a few times. The chain has TRBV19 and TRBJ1-2, with D unresolved. Trimming shortened V by 6 bases and J by 4 bases, and 15 bases separated the two germline ends. There are 14 residues in the CDR3. Germline V gives CDR1 LNHDA, CDR2 SQIVND (reference sequence). The CDR3 loop reads CASSRESLLYGYTF. The CDR3 nucleotides read TGTGCCAGTAGCCGAGAGTCCCTACTCTATGGCTACACCTTC.

The chain recombines TRBV7-2 with TRBJ2-1, with a weak D call TRBD1 (6 bases). CDR3 length equals 19 residues. Germline-derived CDR1 and CDR2 are SGHTA and FQGNSA. With 5 bases removed from V and 2 bases from J, the gap between germline ends came to 25 bases. This CDR3 reads CASSHRWRGGPRAYNEQFF. CDR3 DNA sequence: TGTGCCAGCAGCCACCGGTGGAGAGGGGGTCCGCGGGCCTACAATGAGCAGTTCTTC.

The chain is built from TRBV5-1 and TRBJ2-2; maybe TRBD2 (5 bases). V was pared by 1 base and J by 7 bases, with 11 bases between. Per germline, CDR1 SGHRS and CDR2 YFSETQ. This CDR3 is built from 14 residues. CDR3 sequence (DNA): TGCGCCAGCAGCTTGTTTAGCCGGGACGGGGAGCTGTTTTTT. Protein: CASSLFSRDGELFF.

V is TRBV7-3 and J is TRBJ2-1; D call uncertain. CDR1 and CDR2 (germline): SGHTA, FQGTGA. Trimming shortened V by 1 base and J by 8 bases, and 12 bases separated the two germline ends. The CDR3 is made up of 14 amino acids. The CDR3 protein is CASSLMGDRDEQFF. CDR3 in DNA: TGTGCCAGCAGCTTAATGGGTGATCGGGATGAGCAGTTCTTC.

V usage is TRBV11-2 and J usage is TRBJ1-2, with 9 bases lining up with TRBD1. CDR3 length: 13 amino acids. CDR1 is SGHAT, CDR2 FQNNGV, per germline. V trimming: 7 bases; J trimming: 6 bases; junction bases outside the gene matches: 6. CDR3 bases: TGTGCCAGCACAAGGACAGGGGAGGATGGCTACACCTTC. It is translated as CASTRTGEDGYTF.

The rearrangement uses TRBV30 and TRBJ2-3; D may be TRBD1 (6 bases). Between the trimmed V and J ends, which lost 0 bases and 0 bases, there was a span of 19 bases. Germline CDR1 is GTSNPN and CDR2 is SVGIG (reference sequence). There are 18 residues in the CDR3. The CDR3 spells CAWSVSISGQGSTDTQYF. In nucleotides, the CDR3 is TGTGCCTGGAGTGTATCGATATCCGGGCAGGGGAGCACAGATACGCAGTATTTT.

This clone was observed a few times. The J gene is TRBJ1-5, the V gene TRBV19; no clear D gene. CDR1 is LNHDA, CDR2 SQIVND, per germline (reference sequence). V lost 5 bases to trimming and J lost 0 bases, with 17 bases between them. The CDR3 has 17 residues. The CDR3 sequence is CASSPPGRRYSNQPQHF. For the CDR3, the DNA is TGTGCCAGTAGTCCCCCTGGTCGGAGGTATAGCAATCAGCCCCAGCATTTT.